A selection of T cell receptor beta chains follows, all from one sample in a study of blood T cell repertoires in COVID-19. Some clones are missing from TCRdb's copy, which holds only in-frame ones; the method was immunoSEQ multiplex PCR. Of about 330,000 clones in the sample, roughly 90% are singletons; the top ten hold approximately 17%. The sample consisted of PBMCs or T cells enriched from blood (not recorded which). All receptors derive from a woman in her thirties who had recovered from COVID-19. Each CDR3 is given with its conserved first and last residue. Fields, in order: clone size, J gene, D gene, V gene, CDR3 protein, CDR3 DNA. The D gene is left open where the match is weak. Rows give clone size only sometimes, using once, few, many, or a class for an expanded clone.

clone_size: .
j_call: TRBJ1-2
d_call: .
v_call: TRBV12-3/TRBV12-4
cdr3_aa: CASRSEGVSGYTF
cdr3_nt: TGTGCCAGCAGATCAGAGGGAGTCTCTGGCTACACCTTC

clone_size: .
j_call: TRBJ2-7
d_call: TRBD2
v_call: TRBV28
cdr3_aa: CASSLPTTSGSSYEQYF
cdr3_nt: TGTGCCAGCAGTTTACCTACTACTAGCGGGTCTTCCTACGAGCAGTACTTC

clone_size: .
j_call: TRBJ2-7
d_call: TRBD1
v_call: TRBV6-6
cdr3_aa: CASSYGQGFSYEQYF
cdr3_nt: TGTGCCAGCAGTTACGGACAGGGGTTCTCCTACGAGCAGTACTTC

clone_size: .
j_call: TRBJ2-3
d_call: TRBD2
v_call: TRBV3-1/TRBV3-2
cdr3_aa: CASSFVRLAGSTDTQYF
cdr3_nt: TGTGCCAGCAGCTTTGTGAGACTAGCGGGGAGCACAGATACGCAGTATTTT

clone_size: few
j_call: TRBJ1-1
d_call: TRBD1
v_call: TRBV5-4
cdr3_aa: CASSSTGQMNTEAFF
cdr3_nt: TGTGCCAGCAGCTCGACGGGACAGATGAACACTGAAGCTTTCTTT

clone_size: .
j_call: TRBJ1-5
d_call: .
v_call: TRBV4-2
cdr3_aa: CASSQESRGGKPQHF
cdr3_nt: TGTGCCAGCAGCCAAGAGTCGAGGGGAGGCAAGCCCCAGCATTTT

clone_size: .
j_call: TRBJ2-7
d_call: TRBD2
v_call: TRBV10-2
cdr3_aa: CASSEYKRGFLSSYEQYF
cdr3_nt: TGCGCCAGCAGTGAGTATAAGCGGGGGTTTCTTAGCTCCTACGAGCAGTACTTC

clone_size: .
j_call: TRBJ2-3
d_call: TRBD2
v_call: TRBV7-3
cdr3_aa: CASSLYAGGTDTQYF
cdr3_nt: TGTGCCAGCAGCTTATATGCGGGGGGCACAGATACGCAGTATTTT

clone_size: .
j_call: TRBJ2-1
d_call: .
v_call: TRBV29-1
cdr3_aa: CSVERTASSYNEQFF
cdr3_nt: TGCAGCGTTGAAAGGACTGCAAGCTCCTACAATGAGCAGTTCTTC

clone_size: .
j_call: TRBJ1-2
d_call: .
v_call: TRBV28
cdr3_aa: CASSRFGGLYGYTF
cdr3_nt: TGTGCCAGCAGCAGATTTGGGGGCCTATATGGCTACACCTTC

clone_size: few
j_call: TRBJ2-7
d_call: .
v_call: TRBV2
cdr3_aa: CASNGVFTYEQYF
cdr3_nt: TGTGCCAGCAACGGGGTCTTTACCTACGAGCAGTACTTC

clone_size: once
j_call: TRBJ1-5
d_call: TRBD1
v_call: TRBV28
cdr3_aa: CASGYTGGLQPQHF
cdr3_nt: TGTGCCAGCGGGTATACAGGGGGTCTTCAGCCCCAGCATTTT

clone_size: .
j_call: TRBJ2-5
d_call: TRBD1
v_call: TRBV28
cdr3_aa: CASTGQGKAQYF
cdr3_nt: TGTGCCAGCACCGGACAGGGAAAGGCCCAGTACTTC

clone_size: .
j_call: TRBJ1-4
d_call: .
v_call: TRBV6-2/TRBV6-3
cdr3_aa: CASSYRRAFLNEKLFF
cdr3_nt: TGTGCCAGCAGTTACCGGAGGGCGTTCCTTAATGAAAAACTGTTTTTT

clone_size: .
j_call: TRBJ1-6
d_call: TRBD1
v_call: TRBV20-1
cdr3_aa: CSASHPGQNFYNSPLHF
cdr3_nt: TGCAGTGCTAGTCACCCGGGACAGAACTTTTATAATTCACCCCTCCACTTT

clone_size: .
j_call: TRBJ2-2
d_call: TRBD1
v_call: TRBV24-1
cdr3_aa: CATSWGQGSGELFF
cdr3_nt: TGTGCCACCAGTTGGGGACAGGGGAGCGGGGAGCTGTTTTTT

clone_size: .
j_call: TRBJ1-3
d_call: .
v_call: TRBV5-6
cdr3_aa: CASSLAGASGNTIYF
cdr3_nt: TGTGCCAGCAGCTTGGCAGGGGCCTCTGGAAACACCATATATTTT

clone_size: .
j_call: TRBJ2-5
d_call: TRBD1
v_call: TRBV6-5
cdr3_aa: CAINLPGQQETQYF
cdr3_nt: TGTGCCATCAACCTACCGGGACAGCAAGAGACCCAGTACTTC

clone_size: .
j_call: TRBJ2-7
d_call: .
v_call: TRBV2
cdr3_aa: CASTRRDEQYF
cdr3_nt: TGTGCCAGCACGAGGCGCGACGAGCAGTACTTC

clone_size: .
j_call: TRBJ1-1
d_call: TRBD1
v_call: TRBV5-6
cdr3_aa: CASSLQGAAGTEAFF
cdr3_nt: TGTGCCAGCAGCCTACAGGGGGCGGCCGGCACTGAAGCTTTCTTT

clone_size: .
j_call: TRBJ2-7
d_call: TRBD1
v_call: TRBV19
cdr3_aa: CASSKDREYEQYF
cdr3_nt: TGTGCCAGTAGTAAGGACAGGGAATACGAGCAGTACTTC

clone_size: .
j_call: TRBJ2-3
d_call: TRBD2
v_call: TRBV19
cdr3_aa: CASRGGGTQYF
cdr3_nt: TGTGCCAGTAGAGGCGGGGGGACGCAGTATTTT

clone_size: .
j_call: TRBJ2-3
d_call: TRBD1
v_call: TRBV27
cdr3_aa: CASSLWDRSTDTQYF
cdr3_nt: TGTGCCAGCAGTTTATGGGACAGAAGCACAGATACGCAGTATTTT

clone_size: .
j_call: TRBJ2-2
d_call: TRBD2
v_call: TRBV7-6
cdr3_aa: CASSFGLAGVTGELFF
cdr3_nt: TGTGCCAGCAGCTTCGGGCTAGCGGGAGTTACCGGGGAGCTGTTTTTT

clone_size: .
j_call: TRBJ2-6
d_call: .
v_call: TRBV9
cdr3_aa: CASSVRGSGANVLTF
cdr3_nt: TGTGCCAGCAGCGTCAGGGGCTCTGGGGCCAACGTCCTGACTTTC

clone_size: .
j_call: TRBJ2-6
d_call: TRBD1
v_call: TRBV7-9
cdr3_aa: CASDRGNSGANVLTF
cdr3_nt: TGTGCCAGCGACAGGGGCAACTCTGGGGCCAACGTCCTGACTTTC

clone_size: .
j_call: TRBJ2-1
d_call: .
v_call: TRBV24-1
cdr3_aa: CATSDPDYLRNNEQFF
cdr3_nt: TGTGCCACCAGTGATCCGGACTACCTACGGAACAATGAGCAGTTCTTC

clone_size: .
j_call: TRBJ2-7
d_call: TRBD2
v_call: TRBV5-4
cdr3_aa: CASSPAASGSSYEQYF
cdr3_nt: TGTGCCAGCAGCCCTGCGGCTAGCGGGTCGTCCTACGAGCAGTACTTC

clone_size: few
j_call: TRBJ2-2
d_call: TRBD2
v_call: TRBV5-6
cdr3_aa: CASTGGPPGELFF
cdr3_nt: TGTGCCAGCACGGGAGGACCCCCCGGGGAGCTGTTTTTT

clone_size: .
j_call: TRBJ2-1
d_call: TRBD2
v_call: TRBV9
cdr3_aa: CASSAFSGVTYNEQFF
cdr3_nt: TGTGCCAGCAGCGCGTTTAGCGGGGTTACCTACAATGAGCAGTTCTTC

clone_size: few
j_call: TRBJ2-1
d_call: TRBD1
v_call: TRBV7-9
cdr3_aa: CASSQPGTGGSVKFF
cdr3_nt: TGTGCCAGCAGCCAACCCGGGACAGGGGGCAGTGTTAAGTTCTTC

clone_size: .
j_call: TRBJ1-2
d_call: TRBD1
v_call: TRBV5-8
cdr3_aa: CASSPRTGGFYGYTF
cdr3_nt: TGTGCCAGCAGCCCCAGGACAGGGGGTTTCTATGGCTACACCTTC

clone_size: .
j_call: TRBJ1-2
d_call: .
v_call: TRBV28
cdr3_aa: CASSFSLLYSGDGYTF
cdr3_nt: TGTGCCAGCAGTTTTTCACTACTGTATTCGGGGGATGGCTACACCTTC

clone_size: .
j_call: TRBJ1-1
d_call: .
v_call: TRBV11-2
cdr3_aa: CASRAGGWNTEAFF
cdr3_nt: TGTGCCAGCAGGGCGGGGGGATGGAACACTGAAGCTTTCTTT

clone_size: .
j_call: TRBJ1-3
d_call: TRBD1
v_call: TRBV7-2
cdr3_aa: CASSLVGWDSERNTIYF
cdr3_nt: TGTGCCAGCAGCTTAGTAGGTTGGGACAGTGAAAGAAACACCATATATTTT

clone_size: .
j_call: TRBJ1-3
d_call: TRBD1
v_call: TRBV7-6
cdr3_aa: CASSHFGTGSGNTIYF
cdr3_nt: TGTGCCAGCAGCCACTTCGGGACAGGCTCTGGAAACACCATATATTTT